A selection of T cell receptor beta chains follows, all from one sample in a study of long-term antiretroviral therapy in people with HIV. Only in-frame clones appear in the TCRdb table, and some are missing; sequencing was by immunoSEQ multiplex PCR. The table lists 15,000 to 20,000 clones, approximately 84% of them singletons. The source material was unsorted PBMCs, sampled 0.9 years after starting antiretroviral therapy. The source is a man between 18 and 29 years old with HIV. CDR3s include the opening cysteine and the closing phenylalanine or tryptophan. Clone size, where shown, is once, few, many, or a class for clones that have expanded.

>.|TRBV5-5|TRBJ1-2
CASSGQGGNYGYTF
>.|TRBV5-5|TRBJ2-7
CASSLHWTPGYEQYF
>.|TRBV2|TRBJ1-3
CASSYEVNTIYF
>.|TRBV4-1|TRBJ1-6
CASSQKATNSPLHF
>.|TRBV6-1|TRBJ2-2
CASSEPGFPGELFF
>.|TRBV6-1|TRBJ1-2
CASSAYRSYGYTF
>.|TRBV18|TRBJ1-4
CASSPGATNEKLFF
>.|TRBV5-4|TRBJ1-1
CASSTPTVTEAFF
>.|TRBV19|TRBJ2-2
CASRTGLVTGELFF
>.|TRBV2|TRBJ2-5
CASSVRGGRQETQYF
>.|TRBV9|TRBJ1-1
CASSVSNTEAFF
>.|TRBV23-1|TRBJ2-3
CASSQGTGDTDTQYF
>.|TRBV6-5|TRBJ1-5
CASSYSKYDQPQHF
>few|TRBV7-8|TRBJ1-5
CASSLSTGGFDSNQPQHF
>.|TRBV10-3|TRBJ2-2
CAISESGKGARAGELFF
>.|TRBV13|TRBJ1-1
CASSRDGEANTEAFF
>once|TRBV10-3|TRBJ2-5
CAISESIGGGGQETQYF
>few|TRBV28|TRBJ1-5
CASSLLAVPLRGARQPQHF
>once|TRBV7-7|TRBJ2-5
CASSLRMTGKQETQYF
>.|TRBV28|TRBJ1-1
CASSPFLGARTEAFF
>once|TRBV15|TRBJ2-5
CATSRDVGYQETQYF
>.|TRBV7-7|TRBJ2-1
CASSPGSPRSYEQFF
>.|TRBV5-8|TRBJ2-5
CASSTGQDGETQYF
>.|TRBV6-5|TRBJ1-2
CASSYSSRGSHGYTF
>once|TRBV19|TRBJ2-1
CASSMGVEQFF
>few|TRBV13|TRBJ2-5
CASSLPLLGQHKETQYF
>.|TRBV7-9|TRBJ1-4
CASSLRNEKLFF
>once|TRBV6-1|TRBJ1-1
CASRPGTGTNTEAFF
>.|TRBV18|TRBJ2-3
CASSRTAPREGDTQYF
>.|TRBV5-4|TRBJ1-1
CASSWVNTEAFF
>.|TRBV6-5|TRBJ2-1
CASSLAGGEQFF
>.|TRBV11-1|TRBJ2-5
CASSTGTRETQYF
>few|TRBV7-6|TRBJ2-7
CASSSNWAYEQYF
>.|TRBV7-6|TRBJ1-2
CASSQLGGSYGYTF
>.|TRBV7-3|TRBJ2-2
CASSDPGRPGELFF
>.|TRBV27|TRBJ1-1
CASSLGIGQGAPRGWTEAFF
>.|TRBV28|TRBJ1-6
CASRTNSYNSPLHF
>.|TRBV2|TRBJ2-7
CATLYRGGSYEQYF
>.|TRBV19|TRBJ1-5
CASSPRTYQPQHF
>.|TRBV4-1|TRBJ2-7
CASSQDFRRVWGAHEQYF
>once|TRBV7-3|TRBJ2-7
CASSRGDHLKQYF
>once|TRBV7-9|TRBJ1-1
CAGQDTLNTEAFF
>.|TRBV6-1|TRBJ1-2
CASSEGEEYSGYTF
>.|TRBV19|TRBJ1-1
CASSPPENTEAFF
>once|TRBV6-1|TRBJ2-7
CASRRTSGGTYEQYF